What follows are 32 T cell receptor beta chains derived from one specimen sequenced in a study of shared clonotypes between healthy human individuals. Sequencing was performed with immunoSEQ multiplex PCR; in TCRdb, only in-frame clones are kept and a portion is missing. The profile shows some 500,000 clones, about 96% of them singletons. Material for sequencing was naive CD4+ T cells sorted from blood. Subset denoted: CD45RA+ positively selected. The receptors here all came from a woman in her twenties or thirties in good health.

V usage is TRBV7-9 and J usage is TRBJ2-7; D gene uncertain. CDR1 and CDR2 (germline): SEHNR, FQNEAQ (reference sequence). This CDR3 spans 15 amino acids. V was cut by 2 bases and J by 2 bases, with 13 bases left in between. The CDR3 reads CASSLRSLDPYEQYF. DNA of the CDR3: TGTGCCAGCAGCTTAAGAAGTCTTGACCCCTACGAGCAGTACTTC.

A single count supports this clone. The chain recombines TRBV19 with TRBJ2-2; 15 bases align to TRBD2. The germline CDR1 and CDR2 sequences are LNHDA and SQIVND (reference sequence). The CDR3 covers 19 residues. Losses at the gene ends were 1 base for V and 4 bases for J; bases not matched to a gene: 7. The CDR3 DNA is TGTGCCAGTAGTATAGCCCCGGGACTAGCGGGAGGCACCACCGGGGAGCTGTTTTTT. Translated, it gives CASSIAPGLAGGTTGELFF.

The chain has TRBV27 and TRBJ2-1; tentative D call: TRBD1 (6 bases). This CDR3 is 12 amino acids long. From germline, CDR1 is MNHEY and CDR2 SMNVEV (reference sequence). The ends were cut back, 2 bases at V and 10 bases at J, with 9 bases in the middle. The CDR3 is CASSLQGREQFF. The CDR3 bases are TGTGCCAGCAGTTTACAGGGGAGAGAGCAGTTCTTC.

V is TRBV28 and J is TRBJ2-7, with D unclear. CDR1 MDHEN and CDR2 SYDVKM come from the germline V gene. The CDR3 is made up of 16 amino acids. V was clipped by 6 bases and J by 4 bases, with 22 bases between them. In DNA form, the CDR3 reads TGTGCCAGCAGCTCCGCCGGCACTCTCCTAAAGTACGAGCAGTACTTC. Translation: CASSSAGTLLKYEQYF.

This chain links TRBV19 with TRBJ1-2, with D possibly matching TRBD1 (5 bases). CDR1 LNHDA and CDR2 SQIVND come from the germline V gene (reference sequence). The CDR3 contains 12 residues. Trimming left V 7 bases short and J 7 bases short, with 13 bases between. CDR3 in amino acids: CASNQGVAGYTF. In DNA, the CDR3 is TGTGCCAGTAATCAGGGAGTGGCTGGCTACACCTTC. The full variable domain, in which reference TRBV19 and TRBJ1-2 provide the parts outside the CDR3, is DGGITQSPKYLFRKEGQNVTLSCEQNLNHDAMYWYRQDPGQGLRLIYYSQIVNDFQKGDIAEGYSVSREKKESFPLTVTSAQKNPTAFYLCASNQGVAGYTFGSGTRLTVV.

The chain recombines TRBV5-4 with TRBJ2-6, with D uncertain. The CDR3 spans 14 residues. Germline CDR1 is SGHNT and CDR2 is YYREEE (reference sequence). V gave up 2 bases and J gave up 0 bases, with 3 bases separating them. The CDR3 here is CASSFFSGANVLTF. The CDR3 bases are TGTGCCAGCAGCTTTTTCTCTGGGGCCAACGTCCTGACTTTC. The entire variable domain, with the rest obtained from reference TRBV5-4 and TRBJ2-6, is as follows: ETGVTQSPTHLIKTRGQQVTLRCSSQSGHNTVSWYQQALGQGPQFIFQYYREEENGRGNFPPRFSGLQFPNYSSELNVNALELDDSALYLCASSFFSGANVLTFGAGSRLTVL.

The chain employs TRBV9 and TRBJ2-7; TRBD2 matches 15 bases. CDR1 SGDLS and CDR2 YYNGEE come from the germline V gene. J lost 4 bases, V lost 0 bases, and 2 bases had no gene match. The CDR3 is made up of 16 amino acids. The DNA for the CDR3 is TGTGCCAGCAGCGTAGGGACTAGCGGGAGGGATTACGAGCAGTACTTC. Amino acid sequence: CASSVGTSGRDYEQYF.

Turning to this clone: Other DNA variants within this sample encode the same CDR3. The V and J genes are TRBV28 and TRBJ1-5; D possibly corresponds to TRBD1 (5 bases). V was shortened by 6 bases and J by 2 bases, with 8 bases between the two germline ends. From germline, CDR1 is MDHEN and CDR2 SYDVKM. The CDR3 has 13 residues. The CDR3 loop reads CASSLQGNQPQHF. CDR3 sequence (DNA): TGTGCCAGCAGCTTACAGGGCAATCAGCCCCAGCATTTT. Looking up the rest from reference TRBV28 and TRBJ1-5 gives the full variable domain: DVKVTQSSRYLVKRTGEKVFLECVQDMDHENMFWYRQDPGLGLRLIYFSYDVKMKEKGDIPEGYSVSREKKERFSLILESASTNQTSMYLCASSLQGNQPQHFGDGTRLSIL.

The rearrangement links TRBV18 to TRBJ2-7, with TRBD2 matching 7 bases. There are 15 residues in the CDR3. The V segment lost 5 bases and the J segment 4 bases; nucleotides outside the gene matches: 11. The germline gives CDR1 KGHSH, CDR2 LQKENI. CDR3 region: CASSSGTTQLYEQYF. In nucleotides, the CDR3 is TGTGCCAGCTCATCAGGGACTACCCAATTATACGAGCAGTACTTC.

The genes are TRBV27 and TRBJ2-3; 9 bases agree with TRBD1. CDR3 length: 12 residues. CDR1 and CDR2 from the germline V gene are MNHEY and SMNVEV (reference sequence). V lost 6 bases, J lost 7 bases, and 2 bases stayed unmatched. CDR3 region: CASRGQGNTQYF. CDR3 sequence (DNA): TGTGCCAGCAGGGGACAGGGTAATACGCAGTATTTT.

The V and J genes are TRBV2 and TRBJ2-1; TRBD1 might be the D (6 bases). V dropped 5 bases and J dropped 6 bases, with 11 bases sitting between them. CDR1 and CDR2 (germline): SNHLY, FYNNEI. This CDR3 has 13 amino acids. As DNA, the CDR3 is TGTGCCAGCAGTACCACAGGGACCAATGAGCAGTTCTTC. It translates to CASSTTGTNEQFF.

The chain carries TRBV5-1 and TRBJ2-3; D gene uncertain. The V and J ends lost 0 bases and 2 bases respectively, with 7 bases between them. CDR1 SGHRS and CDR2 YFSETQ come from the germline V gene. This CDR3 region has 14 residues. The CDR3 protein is CASSLVLDTDTQYF. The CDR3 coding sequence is TGCGCCAGCAGCTTGGTCTTGGACACAGATACGCAGTATTTT.

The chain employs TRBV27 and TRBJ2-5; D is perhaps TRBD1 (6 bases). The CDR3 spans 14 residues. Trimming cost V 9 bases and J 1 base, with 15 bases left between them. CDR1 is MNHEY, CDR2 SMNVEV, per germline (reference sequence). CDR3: CARRYRASQETQYF. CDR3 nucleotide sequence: TGTGCCAGGAGATACAGGGCCTCCCAAGAGACCCAGTACTTC.

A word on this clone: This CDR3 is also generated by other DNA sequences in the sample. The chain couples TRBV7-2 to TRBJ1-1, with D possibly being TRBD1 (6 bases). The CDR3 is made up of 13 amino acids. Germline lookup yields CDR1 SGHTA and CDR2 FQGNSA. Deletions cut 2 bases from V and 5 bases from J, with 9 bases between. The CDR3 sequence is CASSLRGGTEAFF. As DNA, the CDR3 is TGTGCCAGCAGCTTAAGAGGGGGGACTGAAGCTTTCTTT.

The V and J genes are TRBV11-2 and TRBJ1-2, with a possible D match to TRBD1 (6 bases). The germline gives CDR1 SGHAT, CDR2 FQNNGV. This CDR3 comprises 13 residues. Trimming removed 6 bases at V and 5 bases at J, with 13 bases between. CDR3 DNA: TGTGCCAGCAGGCAGGGTCAGGGGTATGGCTACACCTTC. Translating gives CASRQGQGYGYTF. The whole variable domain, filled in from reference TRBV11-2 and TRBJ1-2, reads EAGVAQSPRYKIIEKRQSVAFWCNPISGHATLYWYQQILGQGPKLLIQFQNNGVVDDSQLPKDRFSAERLKGVDSTLKIQPAKLEDSAVYLCASRQGQGYGYTFGSGTRLTVV.

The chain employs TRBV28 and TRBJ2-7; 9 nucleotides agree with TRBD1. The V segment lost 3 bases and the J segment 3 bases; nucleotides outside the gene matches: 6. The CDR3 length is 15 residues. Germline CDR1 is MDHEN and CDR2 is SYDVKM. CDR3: CASSFSGTGLYEQYF. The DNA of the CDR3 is TGTGCCAGCAGTTTCTCCGGGACAGGGCTCTACGAGCAGTACTTC.

CDR3 nucleotide sequence: TGTGCCAGCAGCCTCGGGACAGGGGCTGAAAAACTGTTTTTT. It specifies CASSLGTGAEKLFF. The V gene is TRBV4-2, the J gene TRBJ1-4; 10 bases are a match to TRBD1. The CDR3 has 14 amino acids. V was pared by 4 bases and J by 7 bases, with 3 bases of the junction left unmatched. Germline loops: CDR1 LGHNA, CDR2 YNFKEQ.

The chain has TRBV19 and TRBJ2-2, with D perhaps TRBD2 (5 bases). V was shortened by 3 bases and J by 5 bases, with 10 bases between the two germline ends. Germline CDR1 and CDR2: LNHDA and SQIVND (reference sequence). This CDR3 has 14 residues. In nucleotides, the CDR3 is TGTGCCAGTAGTATCAGGCTAGCAACCGGGGAGCTGTTTTTT. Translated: CASSIRLATGELFF.

The CDR3 DNA follows: TGCGCCAGCAGCCCCGGGACTAGCGGGTACAATGAGCAGTTCTTC. The encoded protein is CASSPGTSGYNEQFF. The rearrangement links TRBV10-1 to TRBJ2-1, with 12 positions matching TRBD2. The germline gives CDR1 WNHNN, CDR2 SYGVQD (reference sequence). The ends lost 6 bases at V and 4 bases at J; junction bases unmatched: 4. This CDR3 is 15 amino acids long.

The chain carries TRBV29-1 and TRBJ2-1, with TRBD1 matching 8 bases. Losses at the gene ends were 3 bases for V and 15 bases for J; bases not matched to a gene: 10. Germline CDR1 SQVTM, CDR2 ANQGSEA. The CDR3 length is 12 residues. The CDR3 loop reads CSVEGPLGTGFF. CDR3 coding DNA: TGCAGCGTTGAGGGCCCTCTAGGGACAGGGTTCTTC.

CDR3 amino acids: CASSLNRADGQYF. The DNA of the CDR3 is TGTGCCAGCAGCTTAAACAGGGCGGATGGGCAGTACTTC. This rearrangement joins TRBV7-9 to TRBJ2-7; maybe TRBD1 (6 bases). The CDR3 consists of 13 residues. The V end was cut by 2 bases, the J end by 9 bases, with 14 bases between. Germline CDR1 SEHNR, CDR2 FQNEAQ (reference sequence).

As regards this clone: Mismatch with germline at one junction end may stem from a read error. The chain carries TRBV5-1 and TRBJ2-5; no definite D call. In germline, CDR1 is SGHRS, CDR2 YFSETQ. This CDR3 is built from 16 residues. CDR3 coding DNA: TGCGCCAGCAGCTTGGATGCGACATCGTACCAAGAGACCCGGTACTTC. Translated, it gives CASSLDATSYQETRYF.

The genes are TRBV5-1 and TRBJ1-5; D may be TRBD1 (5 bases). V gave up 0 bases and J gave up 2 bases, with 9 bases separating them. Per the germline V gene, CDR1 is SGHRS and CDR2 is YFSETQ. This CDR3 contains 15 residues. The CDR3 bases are TGCGCCAGCAGCTTGGGAGGGGAGGGCAATCAGCCCCAGCATTTT. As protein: CASSLGGEGNQPQHF.

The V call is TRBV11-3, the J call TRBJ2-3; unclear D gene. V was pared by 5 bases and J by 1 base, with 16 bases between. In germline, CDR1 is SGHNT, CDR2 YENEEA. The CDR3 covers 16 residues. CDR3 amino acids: CASSPGEGTGTDTQYF. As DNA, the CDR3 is TGTGCCAGCAGCCCCGGCGAAGGAACGGGCACAGATACGCAGTATTTT.

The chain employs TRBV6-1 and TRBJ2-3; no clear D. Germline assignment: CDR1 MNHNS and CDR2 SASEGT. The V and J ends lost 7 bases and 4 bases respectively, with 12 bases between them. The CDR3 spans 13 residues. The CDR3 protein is CASIYRPPDTQYF. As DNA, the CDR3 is TGTGCCAGCATATACCGACCCCCAGATACGCAGTATTTT.

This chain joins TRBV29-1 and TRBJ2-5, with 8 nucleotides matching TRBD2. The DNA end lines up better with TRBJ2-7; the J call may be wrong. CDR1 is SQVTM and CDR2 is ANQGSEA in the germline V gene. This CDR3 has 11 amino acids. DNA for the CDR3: TGCAGCGTTAGCGGGAGTTACGAGCAGTACTTC. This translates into CSVSGSYEQYF.

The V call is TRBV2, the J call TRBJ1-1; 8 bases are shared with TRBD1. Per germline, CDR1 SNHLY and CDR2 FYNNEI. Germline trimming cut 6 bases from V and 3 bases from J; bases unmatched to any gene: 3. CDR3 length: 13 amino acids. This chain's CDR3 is CASRGQAYTEAFF. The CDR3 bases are TGTGCCAGCAGGGGACAGGCCTACACTGAAGCTTTCTTT.

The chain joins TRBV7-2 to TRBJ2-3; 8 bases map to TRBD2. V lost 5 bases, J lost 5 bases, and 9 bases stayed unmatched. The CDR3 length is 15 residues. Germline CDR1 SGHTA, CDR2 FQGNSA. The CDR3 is CASSPTGGRRDTQYF. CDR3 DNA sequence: TGTGCCAGCAGCCCCACGGGGGGGCGCAGAGATACGCAGTATTTT. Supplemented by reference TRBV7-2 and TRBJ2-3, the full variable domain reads GAGVSQSPSNKVTEKGKDVELRCDPISGHTALYWYRQSLGQGLEFLIYFQGNSAPDKSGLPSDRFSAERTGGSVSTLTIQRTQQEDSAVYLCASSPTGGRRDTQYFGPGTRLTVL.

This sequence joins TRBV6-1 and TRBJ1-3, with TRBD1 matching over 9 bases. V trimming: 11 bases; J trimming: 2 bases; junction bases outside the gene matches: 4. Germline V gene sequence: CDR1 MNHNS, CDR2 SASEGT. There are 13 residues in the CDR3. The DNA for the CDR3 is TGTGCCGGGACAGGGACTGCTGGAAACACCATATATTTT. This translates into CAGTGTAGNTIYF.

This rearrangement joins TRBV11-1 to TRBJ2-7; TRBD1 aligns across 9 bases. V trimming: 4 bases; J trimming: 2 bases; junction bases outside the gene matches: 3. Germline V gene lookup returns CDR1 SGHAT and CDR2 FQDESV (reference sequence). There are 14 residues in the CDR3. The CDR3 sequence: CASSWGTGPYEQYF. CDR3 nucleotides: TGTGCCAGCAGCTGGGGGACAGGGCCCTACGAGCAGTACTTC.

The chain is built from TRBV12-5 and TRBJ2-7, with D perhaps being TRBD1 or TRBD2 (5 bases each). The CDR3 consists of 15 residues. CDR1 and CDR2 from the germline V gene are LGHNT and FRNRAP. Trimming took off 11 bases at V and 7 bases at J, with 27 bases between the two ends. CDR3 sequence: CAGRWGRLPFREQYF. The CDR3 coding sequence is TGTGCTGGGCGGTGGGGGAGACTTCCCTTTAGGGAGCAGTACTTC.

CDR3 residues: CASSRSGTNVKANTEAFF. CDR3 DNA: TGTGCCAGCAGCCGCTCCGGGACGAATGTTAAGGCGAACACTGAAGCTTTCTTT. The V and J genes are TRBV7-9 and TRBJ1-1; D is possibly TRBD1 (5 bases). Germline V gene sequence: CDR1 SEHNR, CDR2 FQNEAQ (reference sequence). The CDR3 extends over 18 amino acids. The V end was cut by 5 bases, the J end by 1 base, with 23 bases between.